The rows below give T cell receptor beta chains drawn from one sample of a study of shared clonotypes between healthy human individuals. Method: immunoSEQ multiplex PCR; TCRdb's copy keeps in-frame clones and lacks some. The sample shows 2 million to 3 million clones, 90% to 95% of them seen only once. The sample consisted of naive CD4+ T cells from PBMCs. All receptors come from a man aged 18 to 29 in good health. Some clones in this sample may be carry-over from other donors' samples. CDR3s include the opening cysteine and the closing phenylalanine or tryptophan. The D gene is left open where the match is weak. Not every row has a clone size; where given, it reads once, few, many or a size class.

CDR3 | DNA | J | V | size | D
CSAGTGGGYTF | TGCAGTGCGGGGACAGGGGGTGGCTACACCTTC | TRBJ1-2 | TRBV20-1 | - | TRBD1
CAPRGTGGKGPQHF | TGTGCCCCTCGGGGGACAGGGGGGAAGGGGCCCCAGCATTTT | TRBJ1-5 | TRBV19 | once | TRBD1
CASSPSPAGNTGELFF | TGCGCCAGCAGCCCAAGTCCGGCGGGGAACACCGGGGAGCTGTTTTTT | TRBJ2-2 | TRBV5-1 | - | -
CASSKTGVYEQYF | TGTGCCAGCAGCAAGACAGGGGTATACGAGCAGTACTTC | TRBJ2-7 | TRBV5-4 | - | TRBD1
CSVSLGTGYGVTEAFF | TGCAGCGTATCACTGGGGACAGGGTATGGGGTCACTGAAGCTTTCTTT | TRBJ1-1 | TRBV29-1 | - | TRBD1
CASSEPTGVHGYTF | TGTGCCAGCAGTGAACCAACAGGGGTACATGGCTACACCTTC | TRBJ1-2 | TRBV25-1 | - | TRBD1
CASSLAPGADTQYF | TGTGCCAGCAGCTTAGCTCCGGGGGCAGATACGCAGTATTTT | TRBJ2-3 | TRBV7-6 | - | -
CASSLAWATEAFF | TGTGCCAGCAGCTTAGCTTGGGCCACTGAAGCTTTCTTT | TRBJ1-1 | TRBV11-2 | few | -
CASSQTVPKIAGAYYEQYF | TGCGCCAGCAGCCAGACAGTGCCTAAAATAGCGGGAGCTTACTACGAGCAGTACTTC | TRBJ2-7 | TRBV4-1 | - | TRBD2
CASSLSAGGYNEQFF | TGCGCCAGCAGCTTGTCAGCGGGAGGATACAATGAGCAGTTCTTC | TRBJ2-1 | TRBV5-1 | once | TRBD2
CASSRGGAGYEQYF | TGTGCCAGCAGCAGGGGAGGGGCGGGCTACGAGCAGTACTTC | TRBJ2-7 | TRBV28 | - | -
CSVLGRYVPGQGYEQFF | TGCAGCGTGCTTGGGAGATACGTCCCGGGACAGGGCTATGAGCAGTTCTTC | TRBJ2-1 | TRBV29-1 | once | TRBD1
CASSLGGTGGYNEQFF | TGTGCCAGCAGCCTCGGAGGGACCGGCGGGTACAATGAGCAGTTCTTC | TRBJ2-1 | TRBV28 | - | -
CASSPAGRESFF | TGTGCCAGCAGCCCGGCAGGGAGGGAGTCTTTCTTT | TRBJ1-1 | TRBV28 | - | -
CASSTGRRAAKNIQYF | TGTGCCAGCAGTACCGGCCGAAGGGCAGCCAAAAACATTCAGTACTTC | TRBJ2-4 | TRBV28 | - | -
CASSYGTGGGYGYTF | TGTGCCAGCAGTTACGGGACAGGGGGAGGCTATGGCTACACCTTC | TRBJ1-2 | TRBV6-5 | - | TRBD1
CAWNFGGAVGEQYF | TGTGCCTGGAACTTTGGGGGGGCGGTAGGCGAGCAGTACTTC | TRBJ2-7 | TRBV30 | - | -
CASSERGYEQYF | TGTGCCAGCAGTGAACGGGGTTACGAGCAGTACTTC | TRBJ2-7 | TRBV2 | - | -
CASSLAGQGYTEAFF | TGTGCCAGCAGTTTGGCGGGACAGGGATACACTGAAGCTTTCTTT | TRBJ1-1 | TRBV27 | - | TRBD1
CASSLGTAVGYTF | TGCGCCAGCAGCCTCGGGACCGCCGTGGGCTACACCTTC | TRBJ1-2 | TRBV5-1 | - | -
CAIRGGLVARNEQFF | TGTGCCATCAGAGGGGGACTAGTAGCGAGGAATGAGCAGTTCTTC | TRBJ2-1 | TRBV10-3 | - | TRBD2
CAISEPRQFSSYEQYF | TGTGCCATCAGTGAGCCTAGACAGTTTAGCTCCTACGAGCAGTACTTC | TRBJ2-7 | TRBV10-3 | once | -
CSVWDTLGNTIYF | TGCAGCGTTTGGGACACGCTTGGAAACACCATATATTTT | TRBJ1-3 | TRBV29-1 | - | -
CASSLGQRRTEAFF | TGTGCCAGCAGCTTGGGACAAAGACGCACTGAAGCTTTCTTT | TRBJ1-1 | TRBV5-4 | - | -
CASSQTGADTQYF | TGCGCCAGCAGCCAGACGGGGGCAGATACGCAGTATTTT | TRBJ2-3 | TRBV5-1 | once | -
CASSLRLAGNTEAFF | TGTGCCAGCAGCTTAAGGCTTGCAGGGAACACTGAAGCTTTCTTT | TRBJ1-1 | TRBV11-3 | - | -